The clone carrying this T cell receptor beta chain was picked up a small number of times. Its target is not known. This sample was included in a study of early T cells in non-severe SARS-CoV-2 infection. General study results and limits: In VDJdb matching, anti-spike CD8 responses were favored while private and CD4 specificities went missing.

Each single cDNA molecule received a unique molecular identifier. One entry per CDR3 protein, called by TCRdb with MiXCR from the 5' RACE reads. The data show about 20,000 distinct CDR3 sequences, roughly 5.6% seen once. V lost 2 bases, J lost 2 bases, and 8 bases lay in between. Germline assignment: CDR1 KGHSH and CDR2 LQKENI. The CDR3 has 14 amino acids. Here the sequenced sample was whole blood, taken at baseline. The receptor's source is an adult who was a healthcare worker with PCR-confirmed SARS-CoV-2 infection or an uninfected control (not recorded which). The V gene is TRBV18, the J gene TRBJ2-3, with D unresolved. CDR3: CASSPIRDTDTQYF. In DNA form, the CDR3 reads TGTGCCAGCTCACCAATCCGAGACACAGATACGCAGTATTTT.